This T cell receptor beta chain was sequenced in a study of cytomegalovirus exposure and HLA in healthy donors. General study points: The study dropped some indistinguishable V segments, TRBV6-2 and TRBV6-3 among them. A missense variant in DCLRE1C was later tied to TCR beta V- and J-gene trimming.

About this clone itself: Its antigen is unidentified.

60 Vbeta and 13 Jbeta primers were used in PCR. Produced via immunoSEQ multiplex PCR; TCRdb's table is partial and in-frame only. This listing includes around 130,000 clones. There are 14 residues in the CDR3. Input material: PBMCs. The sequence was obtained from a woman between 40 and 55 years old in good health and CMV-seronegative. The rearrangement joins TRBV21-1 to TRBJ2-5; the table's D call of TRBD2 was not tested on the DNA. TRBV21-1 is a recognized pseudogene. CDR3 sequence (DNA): TGTGCCAGCAGCAAGAGGGACTCCCCGGAGACCCAGTACTTC. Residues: CASSKRDSPETQYF.